The 21 T cell receptor beta chains below come from one sample, sequenced in a study of cytomegalovirus exposure and HLA in healthy donors. The primer mix had 60 Vbeta and 13 Jbeta primers. Some clones are missing from TCRdb's copy, which holds only in-frame ones; the method was immunoSEQ multiplex PCR. Of more than 65,000 clones listed, approximately 74% are singletons. The sample taken for sequencing was PBMCs. The receptors originated from a woman aged 45-65 years in good health and CMV-seropositive.

The V and J genes are TRBV5-6 and TRBJ2-3; 7 nucleotides align to TRBD2. Looked up from germline, CDR1 is SGHDT and CDR2 is YYEEEE. After removal of 0 bases from V and 5 bases from J, the junction contained 9 bases not matched to a gene. The CDR3 runs to 16 residues. The CDR3 DNA is TGTGCCAGCAGCTTGGGAGGCGGGAGCCCCCAAGATACGCAGTATTTT. Its protein is CASSLGGGSPQDTQYF.

The chain has TRBV28 and TRBJ1-2, with a possible D match to TRBD1 (5 bases). Germline lookup yields CDR1 MDHEN and CDR2 SYDVKM. V gave up 6 bases and J gave up 4 bases, with 12 bases separating them. This CDR3 is built from 13 residues. CDR3 sequence reads: CASRPPGGYGYTF. Written as DNA, the CDR3 is TGTGCCAGCAGACCCCCGGGGGGCTATGGCTACACCTTC.

The chain uses TRBV5-1 and TRBJ1-2; D is perhaps TRBD1 (5 bases). V lost 0 bases and J lost 8, with 17 bases in between. This CDR3 comprises 15 residues. Per the germline V gene, CDR1 is SGHRS and CDR2 is YFSETQ. CDR3 sequence: CASSLGQPQVGGYTF. The CDR3 DNA is TGCGCCAGCAGCTTGGGACAGCCCCAGGTAGGGGGCTACACCTTC.

The chain links TRBV4-2 to TRBJ1-1, with 9 bases lining up with TRBD1. Germline CDR1 is LGHNA and CDR2 is YNFKEQ. The CDR3 has 15 amino acids. Trimming at V came to 4 bases and at J to 4 bases, leaving 7 bases not matched to a gene. CDR3 coding DNA: TGTGCCAGCAGCCCTCCGGGACAGGGTTTCACTGAAGCTTTCTTT. Its translation is CASSPPGQGFTEAFF.

V usage is TRBV28 and J usage is TRBJ2-4; D may be TRBD1 (6 bases). Germline V gene sequence: CDR1 MDHEN, CDR2 SYDVKM. Trimming pared 2 bases from V and 8 bases from J, leaving 19 bases between. CDR3 length: 16 amino acids. CDR3 sequence (DNA): TGTGCCAGCAGTTTAGTCCCCCCACAGGGTGGGGACATTCAGTACTTC. Amino acid sequence: CASSLVPPQGGDIQYF.

The CDR3 protein is CASSIGKNTEAFF. The CDR3 region has the DNA TGTGCCAGTAGTATCGGGAAGAACACTGAAGCTTTCTTT. The chain recombines TRBV19 with TRBJ1-1; D unresolved. The length of the CDR3 is 13 residues. From germline, CDR1 is LNHDA and CDR2 SQIVND (reference sequence). V lost 3 bases to trimming and J lost 1 base, with 6 bases between them.

The CDR3 nucleotides are TGTGCCAGCAGCTGGAGCCACGAGCAGTTCTTC. Encoded protein: CASSWSHEQFF. The gene calls are TRBV5-6 and TRBJ2-1; no clear D. CDR1 and CDR2 from the germline V gene are SGHDT and YYEEEE. The CDR3 is 11 residues long. V lost 3 bases and J lost 10, with 8 bases in between.

The chain combines TRBV5-1 with TRBJ2-7; 9 bases align to TRBD2. CDR1 and CDR2 from the germline V gene are SGHRS and YFSETQ. This CDR3 is built from 14 residues. Trimming removed 1 base from V and 4 bases from J; junction bases left unmatched: 3. The CDR3 nucleotides are TGCGCCAGCAGCTTGATTAGCGGGAGTTACGAGCAGTACTTC. This encodes CASSLISGSYEQYF. The whole variable domain, remainder taken from reference TRBV5-1 and TRBJ2-7, is KAGVTQTPRYLIKTRGQQVTLSCSPISGHRSVSWYQQTPGQGLQFLFEYFSETQRNKGNFPGRFSGRQFSNSRSEMNVSTLELGDSALYLCASSLISGSYEQYFGPGTRLTVT.

This sequence joins TRBV2 and TRBJ1-1; D call uncertain. The germline gives CDR1 SNHLY, CDR2 FYNNEI. CDR3 length equals 14 residues. Trimming stripped 6 bases from V and 2 bases from J, with 13 bases between. The CDR3 nucleotides read TGTGCCAGCAGCCAGGATACACGTAACACTGAAGCTTTCTTT. It codes for CASSQDTRNTEAFF. The variable domain in full, completed from reference TRBV2 and TRBJ1-1, reads EPEVTQTPSHQVTQMGQEVILRCVPISNHLYFYWYRQILGQKVEFLVSFYNNEISEKSEIFDDQFSVERPDGSNFTLKIRSTKLEDSAMYFCASSQDTRNTEAFFGQGTRLTVV.

V gene TRBV29-1 combines with J gene TRBJ2-5; 11 nucleotides match TRBD2. Per germline, CDR1 SQVTM and CDR2 ANQGSEA. Losses at the gene ends were 3 bases for V and 2 bases for J; bases not matched to a gene: 11. This CDR3 is built from 17 residues. CDR3 in DNA: TGCAGCGTTGAGGCGATTAGTCTAGCGGGAGGTCAAGAGACCCAGTACTTC. It specifies CSVEAISLAGGQETQYF.

The genes are TRBV2 and TRBJ1-2; TRBD1 might be the D (6 bases). The germline V gene encodes CDR1 SNHLY and CDR2 FYNNEI. The CDR3 is made up of 12 amino acids. V was trimmed by 11 bases and J by 4 bases, leaving 14 bases between them. Here the CDR3 reads CAGNRVGYGYTF. In DNA form, the CDR3 reads TGTGCCGGAAACAGGGTCGGCTATGGCTACACCTTC.

The V and J genes are TRBV2 and TRBJ1-4; 7 bases align to TRBD1. Looked up from germline, CDR1 is SNHLY and CDR2 is FYNNEI. The trim removed 2 bases at V and 4 bases at J, leaving 4 bases unmatched. CDR3 length: 15 amino acids. The CDR3 reads CASSERTGHNEKLFF. CDR3 coding DNA: TGTGCCAGCAGTGAAAGGACAGGTCATAATGAAAAACTGTTTTTT. Supplemented by reference TRBV2 and TRBJ1-4, the full variable domain reads EPEVTQTPSHQVTQMGQEVILRCVPISNHLYFYWYRQILGQKVEFLVSFYNNEISEKSEIFDDQFSVERPDGSNFTLKIRSTKLEDSAMYFCASSERTGHNEKLFFGSGTQLSVL.

The chain carries TRBV4-2 and TRBJ2-3, with 9 bases lining up with TRBD2. Germline-derived CDR1 and CDR2 are LGHNA and YNFKEQ. V gave up 5 bases and J gave up 3 bases; unmatched junction bases: 6. The CDR3 runs to 15 residues. The CDR3 DNA sequence: TGTGCCAGCAGCATAGCGGGAGTGGGGACAGATACGCAGTATTTT. Protein sequence: CASSIAGVGTDTQYF.

Points on this clone: A far larger clone is a single base away, which makes a read error likely. The chain carries TRBV30 and TRBJ2-1; 12 bases map to TRBD2. CDR1 GTSNPN and CDR2 SVGIG come from the germline V gene (reference sequence). This CDR3 spans 14 amino acids. CDR3 sequence reads: CAWRGLAGYNGQFF. For the CDR3, the DNA is TGTGCCTGGAGGGGACTAGCGGGCTACAATGGGCAGTTCTTC.

The chain carries TRBV7-9 and TRBJ1-1; possible D gene TRBD1, 6 bases. The germline V gene encodes CDR1 SEHNR and CDR2 FQNEAQ (reference sequence). This CDR3 is 15 amino acids long. Trimming took off 0 bases at V and 4 bases at J, with 12 bases between the two ends. CDR3 DNA: TGTGCCAGCAGCTTAGCTAGGGGGGGGCCCACTGAAGCTTTCTTT. Translated: CASSLARGGPTEAFF.

The rearrangement uses TRBV6-5 and TRBJ2-3, with D possibly TRBD1 on 6 matching bases. The CDR3 is 14 amino acids. V lost 6 bases and J 3 bases, leaving 13 bases between the germline ends. The germline V gene encodes CDR1 MNHEY and CDR2 SVGAGI. This chain's CDR3 is CASSQTGGTDTQYF. The DNA for the CDR3 is TGTGCCAGCAGCCAGACAGGCGGGACAGATACGCAGTATTTT.

This clone turned up a few times. This chain uses TRBV4-2 with TRBJ1-1; 8 positions match TRBD1. From germline, CDR1 is LGHNA and CDR2 YNFKEQ. The trim removed 6 bases at V and 4 bases at J, leaving 7 bases unmatched. This CDR3 is built from 14 residues. The CDR3 loop reads CASSDRGWGTEAFF. CDR3 DNA sequence: TGTGCCAGCAGTGACAGGGGATGGGGCACTGAAGCTTTCTTT.

This rearrangement joins TRBV5-1 to TRBJ1-4, with D possibly being TRBD1 (6 bases). Germline V gene sequence: CDR1 SGHRS, CDR2 YFSETQ. Trimming removed 4 bases at V and 5 bases at J, with 12 bases between. The CDR3 length is 14 residues. The CDR3 sequence: CASSLGGQNEKLFF. The DNA of the CDR3 is TGCGCCAGCAGCCTGGGTGGACAGAATGAAAAACTGTTTTTT.

The CDR3 DNA is TGTGCCAGCAGCCCCGGAGGCGGGAGCTACGAGCAGTACTTC. This encodes CASSPGGGSYEQYF. The rearrangement joins TRBV28 to TRBJ2-7; 7 nucleotides align to TRBD2. The junction had 8 bases not matched to a gene; V was cut back by 6 bases and J by 3 bases. Germline V gene data show CDR1 as MDHEN and CDR2 as SYDVKM. This CDR3 is 14 amino acids long.

Note on this clone: At the DNA level, this CDR3 is encoded by other sequences in the same sample as well. CDR3 DNA: TGTGCCAGTAGTATGGGGCGTGCCTACGAGCAGTACTTC. Translated: CASSMGRAYEQYF. V and J are TRBV19 and TRBJ2-7, with a tentative D call TRBD1 (5 bases). Germline values: CDR1 LNHDA, CDR2 SQIVND (reference sequence). The V end lost 3 bases, the J end lost 2 bases, and 8 bases lay between the germline ends. The CDR3 contains 13 residues.

The rearrangement uses TRBV27 and TRBJ2-1, with D perhaps TRBD1 (6 bases). The CDR3 is made up of 15 amino acids. The germline V and J ends were trimmed by 1 base and 13 bases, with 20 bases remaining between them. Germline V gene lookup returns CDR1 MNHEY and CDR2 SMNVEV (reference sequence). The CDR3 coding sequence is TGTGCCAGCAGTTTATTGGACAGAGATAATATTAGACAGTTCTTC. This encodes CASSLLDRDNIRQFF.